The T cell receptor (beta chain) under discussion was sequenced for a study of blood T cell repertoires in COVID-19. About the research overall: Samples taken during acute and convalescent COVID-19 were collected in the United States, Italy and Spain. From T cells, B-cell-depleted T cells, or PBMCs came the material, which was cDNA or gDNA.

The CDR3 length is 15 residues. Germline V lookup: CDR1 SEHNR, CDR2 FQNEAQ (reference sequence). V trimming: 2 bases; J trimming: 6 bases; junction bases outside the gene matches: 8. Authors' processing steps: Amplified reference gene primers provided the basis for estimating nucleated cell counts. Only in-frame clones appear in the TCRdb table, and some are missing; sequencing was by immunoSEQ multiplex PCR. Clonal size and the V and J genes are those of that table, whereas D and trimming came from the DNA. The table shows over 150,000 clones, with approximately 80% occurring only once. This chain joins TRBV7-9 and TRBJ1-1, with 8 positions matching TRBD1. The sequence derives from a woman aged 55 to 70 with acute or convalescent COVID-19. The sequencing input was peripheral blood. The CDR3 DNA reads TGTGCCAGCAGCTTAAGACAGGGGCCTGAACCTGAAGCTTTCTTT. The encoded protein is CASSLRQGPEPEAFF.